One sample yielded the 4 T cell receptor beta chains listed below, sequenced in a study of T cell responses to AZD1222 COVID-19 vaccine (dated by TCRdb to about 2021). The time point tag for this specimen amounts to: baseline before first vaccination. Library prep was done by the immunoSEQ multiplex PCR assay. TCRdb mirrors the immuneACCESS table, restricted to in-frame sequences. Some clones are absent from its copies; in checked studies, under half trace to an unresolved V gene, and the reason for the others is unknown. Present in this sample are approximately 170,000 clones, 80% to 90% of which were seen just once. The ten largest make up 6.9% of the sample. This sample comprised peripheral blood, obtained on day 0 of AZD1222 vaccination. These TCRs come from an adult in good health.

The chain joins TRBV3-1 (or the pseudogene TRBV3-2) to TRBJ2-1; a possible D gene is TRBD2 (6 bases). Germline V CDR1 and CDR2: LGHDT, YNNKEL (reference sequence). The V end was cut by 8 bases, the J end by 3 bases, with 17 bases between. The CDR3 is 15 residues long. CDR3 in DNA: TGTGCCAGCCAGGGACTCTCCGAGGGCTACAATGAGCAGTTCTTC. Encoded protein: CASQGLSEGYNEQFF.

The V call is TRBV27, the J call TRBJ1-6; possibly TRBD1 for D (6 bases). CDR1 and CDR2 from the germline V gene are MNHEY and SMNVEV (reference sequence). The V and J ends lost 3 bases and 8 bases respectively, with 11 bases between them. This CDR3 comprises 14 residues. The CDR3 DNA reads TGTGCCAGCAGTTTTGTGGGGGCAGATTCACCCCTCCACTTT. Amino acids: CASSFVGADSPLHF.

The genes are TRBV6-2 or TRBV6-3 and TRBJ1-2; D may be TRBD1 (6 bases). Per germline, CDR1 MNHEY and CDR2 SVGEGT. Trimming took 2 bases from V and 10 from J, leaving 11 bases between them. The CDR3 is made up of 12 amino acids. Here the CDR3 reads CASSYPGQIYTF. CDR3 in DNA: TGTGCCAGCAGTTACCCTGGACAGATCTACACCTTC.

The V call is TRBV7-8, the J call TRBJ1-1, with D perhaps matching TRBD1 (5 bases). CDR3 length equals 19 residues. Germline loops: CDR1 SGHVS, CDR2 FQNEAQ. V lost 1 base, J lost 5 bases, and 26 bases lay in between. The chain's CDR3 is CASSLELPRVLGPGTEAFF. CDR3 nucleotide sequence: TGTGCCAGCAGCTTAGAGCTCCCCCGGGTGTTGGGGCCGGGGACTGAAGCTTTCTTT. Filled out from reference TRBV7-8 and TRBJ1-1, the complete variable domain reads GAGVSQSPRYKVAKRGQDVALRCDPISGHVSLFWYQQALGQGPEFLTYFQNEAQLDKSGLPSDRFFAERPEGSVSTLKIQRTQQEDSAVYLCASSLELPRVLGPGTEAFFGQGTRLTVV.